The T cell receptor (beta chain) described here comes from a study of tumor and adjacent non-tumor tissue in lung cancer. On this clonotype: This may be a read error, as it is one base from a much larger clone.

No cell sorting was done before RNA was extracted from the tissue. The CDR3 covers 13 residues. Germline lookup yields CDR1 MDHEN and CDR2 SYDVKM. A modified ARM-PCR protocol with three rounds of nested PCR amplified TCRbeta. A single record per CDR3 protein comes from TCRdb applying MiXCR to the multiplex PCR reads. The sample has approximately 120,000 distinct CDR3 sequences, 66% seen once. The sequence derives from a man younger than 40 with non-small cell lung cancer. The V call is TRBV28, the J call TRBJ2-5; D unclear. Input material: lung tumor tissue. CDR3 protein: CTSSSPAVETQYF. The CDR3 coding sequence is TGTACCAGCAGTTCCCCGGCGGTGGAGACCCAGTACTTC.